Below, one T cell receptor beta chain is given with its context. What it recognizes is unknown. The CDR3 totals 13 residues. The TCR beta cDNA libraries contained unique molecular identifiers. TCRdb fed the PCR reads into MiXCR, producing one record per CDR3 protein. Of around 400,000 distinct CDR3 sequences listed, approximately 33% are singletons. This specimen belongs to a study of post-analysis software for immune sequencing data. Study-wide points: Patients had higher frequencies than controls of about five TRBV segments, including TRBV5-6, TRBV5-1 and TRBV20-1.

The chain couples TRBV12-3 or TRBV12-4 to TRBJ2-4; 9 positions match TRBD1. The end of the DNA is better explained by TRBJ2-7, so the J call may be wrong. This TCR derives from a girl aged 10-17 years with multiple sclerosis. Input material: blood. The CDR3 loop reads CASTFTGGGEQYF. The CDR3 bases are TGTGCCAGCACTTTTACAGGGGGCGGCGAGCAGTACTTC.